This paragraph reports one T cell receptor (beta chain). The CDR3 is made up of 15 amino acids. Germline CDR1 reads PRHDT; CDR2 reads FYEKMQ (reference sequence). V gave up 5 bases and J gave up 5 bases; unmatched junction bases: 6. Profiling relied on immunoSEQ multiplex PCR, and the TCRdb table lists in-frame clones only, not all of them. The table includes around 100,000 clones, around 93% detected once. The record originates from a study of technical replicates of blood from a handful of donors. The source is a human donor in good health. The rearrangement uses TRBV13 and TRBJ2-1, with 10 nucleotides matching TRBD2. Sequencing used T cells isolated from PBMCs. CDR3 DNA: TGTGCCAGCAGCCCAGGACTAGCGGCCAACAATGAGCAGTTCTTC. Protein product: CASSPGLAANNEQFF. The full variable domain, rest sourced from reference TRBV13 and TRBJ2-1, is AAGVIQSPRHLIKEKRETATLKCYPIPRHDTVYWYQQGPGQDPQFLISFYEKMQSDKGSIPDRFSAQQFSDYHSELNMSSLELGDSALYFCASSPGLAANNEQFFGPGTRLTVL.